The sequence of this T cell receptor beta chain was determined in a study of somatic mutations in cytotoxic T cells in rheumatoid arthritis. General observations from the study: Expanded CD8+ clones had unknown antigen targets.

Assay used: immunoSEQ multiplex PCR; TCRdb lists only in-frame clones, some missing. The data contain 20,000 to 25,000 clones, approximately 78% of them singletons. As to this clone: Its target is not known.

The sample consisted of CD8+ T cells sorted from blood. The sequence was obtained from an adult with rheumatoid arthritis.

CDR3 sequence reads: CASSERYEQYF. CDR3 DNA sequence: TGTGCCAGCAGTGAGAGGTACGAGCAGTACTTC. This chain connects TRBV6-1 to TRBJ2-7; D gene uncertain. V was cut by 3 bases and J by 4 bases, with 4 bases left in between. From germline, CDR1 is MNHNS and CDR2 SASEGT. The CDR3 extends over 11 amino acids.